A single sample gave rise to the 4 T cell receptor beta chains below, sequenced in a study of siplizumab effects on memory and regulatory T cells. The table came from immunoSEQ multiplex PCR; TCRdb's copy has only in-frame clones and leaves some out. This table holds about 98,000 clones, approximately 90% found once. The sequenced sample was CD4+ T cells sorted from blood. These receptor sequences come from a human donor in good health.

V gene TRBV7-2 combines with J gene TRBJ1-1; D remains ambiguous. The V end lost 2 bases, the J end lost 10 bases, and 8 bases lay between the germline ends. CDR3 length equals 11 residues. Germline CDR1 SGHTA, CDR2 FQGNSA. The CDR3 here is CASSLSRVAFF. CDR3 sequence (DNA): TGTGCCAGCAGCTTATCTCGGGTAGCTTTCTTT.

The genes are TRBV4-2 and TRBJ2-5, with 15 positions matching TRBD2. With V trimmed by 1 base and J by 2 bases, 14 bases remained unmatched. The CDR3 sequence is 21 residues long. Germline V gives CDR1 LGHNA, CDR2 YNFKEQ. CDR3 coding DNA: TGTGCCAGCAGCCAAGGGGAAAGATTCGGGACTAGCGGGAGGACTCAAGAGACCCAGTACTTC. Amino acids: CASSQGERFGTSGRTQETQYF.

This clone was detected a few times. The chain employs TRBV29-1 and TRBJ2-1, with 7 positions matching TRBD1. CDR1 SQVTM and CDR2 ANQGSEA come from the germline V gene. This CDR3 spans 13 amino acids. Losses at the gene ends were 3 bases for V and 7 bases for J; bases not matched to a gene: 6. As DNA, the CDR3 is TGCAGCGTTGATGGGACAGTCTCTAATGAGCAGTTCTTC. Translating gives CSVDGTVSNEQFF.

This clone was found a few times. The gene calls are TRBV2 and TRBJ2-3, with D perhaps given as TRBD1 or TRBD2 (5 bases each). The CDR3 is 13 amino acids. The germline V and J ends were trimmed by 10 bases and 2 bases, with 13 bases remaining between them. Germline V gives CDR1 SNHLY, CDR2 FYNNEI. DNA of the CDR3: TGTGCCATCGGGACGGTCTTCACAGATACGCAGTATTTT. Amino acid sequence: CAIGTVFTDTQYF.